The 8 T cell receptor beta chains below were found in one sample sequenced in a study of T cells expressing NK-cell markers (dated by TCRdb to about 2020). Library preparation employed 5' RACE. Sequencing was performed on an Illumina HiSeq 2000. Reprocessed by TCRdb, the reads give a single entry per CDR3 protein sequence, without DNA. The sample's clone listing holds about 450,000 distinct CDR3 sequences. The top ten clonotypes cover approximately 7% of the sample. The sample consisted of blood T cells: a sorted CD56 or NKG2C T cell subset, CD4+ or CD8+ T cells, or bulk PBMC T cells (not recorded which). Receptors originate from a woman aged 18-69 years in good health.

The chain uses TRBV6-2 or TRBV6-3 and TRBJ2-2; TCRdb's D gene call, TRBD1, goes unchecked for lack of DNA. CDR1 MNHEY and CDR2 SVGEGT come from the germline V gene. The CDR3 is 16 amino acids. The CDR3 region is CASSPSGTGITGELFF.

The CDR3 region is CSVGSGPYNEQFF. V gene TRBV29-1 combines with J gene TRBJ2-1. Germline CDR1 and CDR2: SQVTM and ANQGSEA. CDR3 length: 13 residues.

J is TRBJ2-3 and V is TRBV5-1; as DNA is missing, the TRBD2 call by TCRdb cannot be tested. This CDR3 contains 13 residues. Germline values: CDR1 SGHRS, CDR2 YFSETQ. CDR3 residues: CASSTASPDTQYF.

V and J are TRBV12-3 or TRBV12-4 and TRBJ1-2. The CDR3 has 13 amino acids. CDR3 protein: CASSPSAGYGYTF.

This rearrangement joins TRBV7-7 to TRBJ2-5; TCRdb selects TRBD2, and the lack of DNA leaves this call unchecked. Germline CDR1 and CDR2: SSHAT and FNYEAQ (reference sequence). The CDR3 length is 16 residues. The CDR3 sequence is CASSLASGGRSETQYF.

The rearrangement joins TRBV21-1 to TRBJ2-1; TCRdb proposes TRBD2, but this gene call is untestable without DNA. TRBV21-1 is classified as a pseudogene. The CDR3 has 15 amino acids. CDR3 residues: CATTASGSLHNEQFF.

The CDR3 reads CSVEGAGPTDTQYF. This chain connects TRBV29-1 to TRBJ2-3; as DNA is missing, the TRBD2 call by TCRdb cannot be tested. The CDR3 is 14 residues long. Germline V lookup: CDR1 SQVTM, CDR2 ANQGSEA.

The CDR3 loop reads CASSRQGSAKNIQYF. This rearrangement joins TRBV12-3 or TRBV12-4 to TRBJ2-4; TCRdb designates TRBD1, a call that cannot be tested without DNA. This CDR3 comprises 15 residues.